This TCR beta chain was captured by sequencing in a study of T-cell memory formation after mild COVID-19. The overall study: There were largely donor-specific TCR clusters. Overall study findings and caveats: That cross-reactive memory joined was suggested by some responding clones appearing in pre-infection memory.

From 5'RACE with constant-segment primers came TCR alpha and TCR beta cDNA libraries that carried sample barcodes and UMIs. One entry per CDR3 protein results from TCRdb running MiXCR on the 5' RACE reads. Among approximately 260,000 distinct CDR3 sequences listed, 16% were seen once. This clonotype was counted only a few times. Its antigen remains unknown. Per the germline V gene, CDR1 is LGHNA and CDR2 is YNFKEQ. The CDR3 has 14 residues. The V end was cut by 5 bases, the J end by 1 base, with 10 bases between. This clonotype originated in a man between 18 and 35 years old who had mild COVID-19 (a few samples of this study predate the infection). Cell type and time point are not known. Sequenced input: PBMCs or a T cell subset sorted from them (not recorded which). The chain links TRBV4-2 to TRBJ2-3; possibly TRBD2 for D (5 bases). CDR3 residues: CASSGELGTDTQYF. The DNA for the CDR3 is TGTGCCAGCAGCGGGGAGCTAGGCACAGATACGCAGTATTTT.